These 20 T cell receptor beta chains share one sample of origin, sequenced in a study of blood T cells in healthy people across ages. Together with a sample-barcoded 5' primer, a J-beta primer mix was included in a second PCR lasting 7 to 11 cycles. TCRdb processed the 5' RACE reads anew with MiXCR; each CDR3 protein has one entry. Among approximately 1.5 million distinct CDR3 sequences, approximately 42% were seen once, and the ten largest hold roughly 3.7%. Material for sequencing was blood. The receptor source for this set is a woman aged 18-29 years in good health.

This clonotype was detected a few times. V usage is TRBV29-1 and J usage is TRBJ2-1; 10 nucleotides match TRBD2. CDR1 is SQVTM, CDR2 ANQGSEA, per germline. The CDR3 loop spans 13 amino acids. After removal of 7 bases from V and 7 bases from J, the junction contained 7 bases not matched to a gene. The CDR3, as DNA: TGCAGCGGGGCTAGCGGGAGATCAAATGAGCAGTTCTTC. The encoded protein is CSGASGRSNEQFF.

The chain joins TRBV20-1 to TRBJ1-2; 9 bases are a match to TRBD1. Germline V CDR1 and CDR2: DFQATT, SNEGSKA (reference sequence). CDR3 size: 13 residues. Germline trimming cut 6 bases from V and 8 bases from J; bases unmatched to any gene: 10. The CDR3 region is CSALGQGPQGYTF. The CDR3 DNA is TGCAGTGCCTTAGGACAGGGGCCACAGGGCTACACCTTC.

The chain is built from TRBV6-1 and TRBJ2-5; D unresolved. V lost 6 bases and J 11 bases, leaving 13 bases between the germline ends. In germline, CDR1 is MNHNS, CDR2 SASEGT. CDR3 length: 11 amino acids. The CDR3 bases are TGTGCCAGCAGAGTAGTAGTTGAGCAGTACTTC. Its translation: CASRVVVEQYF.

The CDR3 DNA follows: TGTGCCAGCAGCTTAGATGCCGGCCCCGAGGAAAAACTGTTTTTT. This sequence encodes CASSLDAGPEEKLFF. The chain employs TRBV7-9 and TRBJ1-4; D is undetermined. The germline V gene has CDR1 SEHNR and CDR2 FQNEAQ (reference sequence). Trimming left V 1 base short and J 8 bases short, with 14 bases between. The CDR3 length is 15 residues.

The chain joins TRBV29-1 to TRBJ2-7, with 7 positions matching TRBD2. The germline V gene encodes CDR1 SQVTM and CDR2 ANQGSEA. The V gene end was trimmed by 0 bases and the J gene end by 4 bases; junction bases not matched to a gene: 9. The CDR3 loop spans 15 amino acids. The CDR3 spells CSVEEGGSGGYEQYF. As DNA, the CDR3 is TGCAGCGTTGAAGAGGGAGGGTCCGGGGGTTACGAGCAGTACTTC.

The rearrangement uses TRBV5-1 and TRBJ2-7; 8 positions agree with TRBD1. Germline V gene data show CDR1 as SGHRS and CDR2 as YFSETQ. CDR3 length equals 15 residues. V lost 0 bases and J lost 3; bases outside the gene matches: 5. CDR3 DNA: TGCGCCAGCAGCTTGGGAGGGACAGGAATCTACGAGCAGTACTTC. It is translated as CASSLGGTGIYEQYF.

The gene calls are TRBV20-1 and TRBJ1-6; D gene ambiguous. The V gene's germline CDR1 is DFQATT and CDR2 SNEGSKA (reference sequence). Trimming took 4 bases from V and 4 from J, leaving 8 bases between them. This CDR3 contains 13 residues. Here the CDR3 DNA reads TGCAGTGCTAATGACGGGTATAATTCACCCCTCCACTTT. Encoded protein: CSANDGYNSPLHF.

This clonotype was detected once. The gene calls are TRBV21-1 and TRBJ1-2. TRBV21-1 is listed as a pseudogene. This CDR3 is 12 amino acids long. In nucleotides, the CDR3 is TGTGCCAGCAGTCTCTTCAGCCATGGCTACACCTTC. Its translation is CASSLFSHGYTF.

This clonotype was seen at least ten times. The V and J genes are TRBV7-9 and TRBJ2-4; no firm D call. CDR3 length equals 15 residues. Germline V gives CDR1 SEHNR, CDR2 FQNEAQ (reference sequence). With 0 bases removed from V and 2 bases from J, the gap between germline ends came to 8 bases. The CDR3 spells CASSLASLSKNIQYF. The CDR3 coding sequence is TGTGCCAGCAGCTTAGCCTCCCTCTCCAAAAACATTCAGTACTTC.

This clonotype came up a few times. The chain recombines TRBV29-1 with TRBJ2-7; D not resolved. The CDR3 sequence is 14 residues long. Trimming pared 4 bases from V and 5 bases from J, leaving 18 bases between. The germline gives CDR1 SQVTM, CDR2 ANQGSEA. The DNA for the CDR3 is TGCAGCGTTGGGGGAAGGGTCGGTCTGGACGAGCAGTACTTC. It encodes CSVGGRVGLDEQYF.

In this sample, this clonotype turned up once. This may stem from a read error, because a much larger clone lies one nucleotide away. The chain carries TRBV15 and TRBJ2-3; a weak D match, TRBD2 (5 bases). Trimming took off 5 bases at V and 2 bases at J, with 11 bases between the two ends. The CDR3 runs 14 residues. CDR1 LNHNV and CDR2 YYDKDF come from the germline V gene (reference sequence). The CDR3 loop reads CATSAGSPTDTQYF. The CDR3 nucleotides are TGTGCCACCAGCGCGGGTTCACCCACAGATACGCAGTATTTT.

The J gene is TRBJ2-1, the V gene TRBV20-1; D not resolved. Germline V CDR1 and CDR2: DFQATT, SNEGSKA (reference sequence). The CDR3 spans 13 residues. Trimming took 6 bases from V and 6 from J, leaving 15 bases between them. The DNA of the CDR3 is TGCAGTGCCAGTATGTCCGGATCCAATGAGCAGTTCTTC. Its protein product is CSASMSGSNEQFF.

In its sample, this clonotype was seen a few times. The V and J genes are TRBV4-3 and TRBJ2-3; D call uncertain. V dropped 0 bases and J dropped 4 bases, with 8 bases sitting between them. Germline CDR1 is LGHNA and CDR2 is YSLEER. The CDR3 runs to 14 residues. The CDR3 here is CASSQDPSPDTQYF. Here the CDR3 DNA reads TGCGCCAGCAGCCAAGACCCCTCCCCAGATACGCAGTATTTT.

This clonotype was seen a few times. The chain combines TRBV20-1 with TRBJ1-2; D is unresolved. Germline CDR1 and CDR2: DFQATT and SNEGSKA (reference sequence). The CDR3 contains 12 residues. Trimming took 1 base from V and 4 from J, leaving 7 bases between them. For the CDR3, the DNA is TGCAGTGCTAGAGGGGAAGCCTATGGCTACACCTTC. Translated, it gives CSARGEAYGYTF.

This clonotype turned up a few times. The genes are TRBV12-3 or TRBV12-4 and TRBJ2-2; 11 bases align to TRBD2. The junction had 12 bases not matched to a gene; V was cut back by 5 bases and J by 7 bases. This CDR3 comprises 17 residues. The CDR3: CASSAHGLAGSDGELFF. CDR3 DNA: TGTGCCAGCAGTGCTCATGGACTAGCGGGTTCCGACGGGGAGCTGTTTTTT.

This clonotype was recorded at least ten times. The V and J genes are TRBV6-5 and TRBJ2-1, with a possible D match to TRBD2 (5 bases). V lost 0 bases, J lost 7 bases, and 10 bases lay in between. Per the germline V gene, CDR1 is MNHEY and CDR2 is SVGAGI. The CDR3 covers 14 residues. In nucleotides, the CDR3 is TGTGCCAGCAGTTACTCGCTAGCCGGTAATGAGCAGTTCTTC. It translates to CASSYSLAGNEQFF.

CDR3 sequence reads: CAWSSRDKQYF. The CDR3 DNA follows: TGTGCCTGGAGTTCTCGGGACAAGCAGTACTTC. The chain links TRBV30 to TRBJ2-4, with a tentative D call TRBD1 (6 bases). V was cut by 2 bases and J by 13 bases, with 12 bases left in between. Germline V gene data show CDR1 as GTSNPN and CDR2 as SVGIG (reference sequence). This CDR3 contains 11 residues.

V gene TRBV7-9 combines with J gene TRBJ1-1, with a weak D call TRBD1 (6 bases). This CDR3 has 14 residues. The germline V and J ends were trimmed by 6 bases and 1 base, with 12 bases remaining between them. The V gene's germline CDR1 is SEHNR and CDR2 FQNEAQ (reference sequence). The DNA for the CDR3 is TGTGCCAGCAGGTCACAGGGCCCGAACACTGAAGCTTTCTTT. It specifies CASRSQGPNTEAFF.

This clonotype was seen a few times. The rearrangement uses TRBV2 and TRBJ1-2; 7 bases agree with TRBD1. The CDR3 contains 11 residues. After removal of 6 bases from V and 10 bases from J, the junction contained 5 bases not matched to a gene. Germline CDR1 is SNHLY and CDR2 is FYNNEI. The CDR3 spells CASRSTGDYTF. CDR3 sequence (DNA): TGTGCCAGCAGGTCCACAGGGGACTACACCTTC.

The DNA for the CDR3 is TGCGCCAGCAGCTTGGATCCGGATAGTGCAACTAATGAAAAACTGTTTTTT. It codes for CASSLDPDSATNEKLFF. V is TRBV5-1 and J is TRBJ1-4; no reliable D call. Trimming cost V 0 bases and J 0 bases, with 12 bases left between them. CDR1 is SGHRS and CDR2 is YFSETQ in the germline V gene. The CDR3 runs to 17 residues. Combining the CDR3 with reference TRBV5-1 and TRBJ1-4 gives the whole variable domain KAGVTQTPRYLIKTRGQQVTLSCSPISGHRSVSWYQQTPGQGLQFLFEYFSETQRNKGNFPGRFSGRQFSNSRSEMNVSTLELGDSALYLCASSLDPDSATNEKLFFGSGTQLSVL.